The 7 T cell receptor beta chains given below trace back to one sample, sequenced in a study of T cells in Graves' hyperthyroidism and ophthalmopathy. Regions amplified from RNA transcripts were the TCR beta CDR3 regions. TCR CDR3 regions were first amplified by RT-PCR with HTBI primers. TCRdb re-called the multiplex PCR reads with MiXCR, one entry per CDR3 protein. The sample holds around 700,000 distinct CDR3 sequences, under 45% seen once. Sequenced sample: blood. These receptors originate from a woman aged 40 to 55 with Graves' hyperthyroidism.

This clonotype has just a few counts. The chain combines TRBV7-2 with TRBJ1-5; D may be TRBD1 (6 bases). The CDR3 has 17 residues. The V and J ends lost 1 base and 2 bases respectively, with 15 bases between them. Germline V gene data show CDR1 as SGHTA and CDR2 as FQGNSA. For the CDR3, the DNA is TGTGCCAGCAGCTTAGGGGGCGGGACACGAGGCAATCAGCCCCAGCATTTT. Translating gives CASSLGGGTRGNQPQHF.

This clonotype came up many times. The chain couples TRBV7-2 to TRBJ2-5; TRBD1 matches 10 bases. V lost 4 bases, J lost 5 bases, and 7 bases stayed unmatched. Germline V CDR1 and CDR2: SGHTA, FQGNSA. CDR3 length: 15 residues. The CDR3 coding sequence is TGTGCCAGCAGCTCGGCGGGACAGGGGCGGGAGACCCAGTACTTC. It translates to CASSSAGQGRETQYF.

This clonotype has a count of ten or more. CDR3 amino acids: CATGQGHEQYF. The CDR3 DNA follows: TGTGCCACAGGACAGGGCCACGAGCAGTACTTC. The V and J genes are TRBV25-1 and TRBJ2-7; TRBD1 aligns across 8 bases. V gave up 10 bases and J gave up 5 bases; unmatched junction bases: 4. The CDR3 has 11 amino acids. The germline V gene encodes CDR1 MGHDK and CDR2 SYGVNS.

The table lists this clonotype with a few counts. Possible read error: a much larger clone is one base away. The gene calls are TRBV5-6 and TRBJ1-2, with D hard to call. Looked up from germline, CDR1 is SGHDT and CDR2 is YYEEEE. This CDR3 is built from 14 residues. CDR3 bases: TGTGCCAGCAGCTTGGGGACGCCTGTCTATGACTACACCTTC. It translates to CASSLGTPVYDYTF.

This clonotype showed up just a few times. V is TRBV2 and J is TRBJ1-5; no firm D call. Germline CDR1 and CDR2: SNHLY and FYNNEI. V was shortened by 6 bases and J by 3 bases, with 18 bases between the two germline ends. The CDR3 runs 16 residues. The chain's CDR3 is CASSQSVTSLNQPQHF. In nucleotides, the CDR3 is TGTGCCAGCAGCCAATCGGTCACGTCTCTCAATCAGCCCCAGCATTTT.

The V and J genes are TRBV24-1 and TRBJ1-5; perhaps TRBD1 as D (6 bases). The CDR3 is 13 amino acids. V was cut by 9 bases and J by 3 bases, with 11 bases left in between. Per germline, CDR1 KGHDR and CDR2 SFDVKD. CDR3 sequence: CATQTGNNQPQHF. DNA for the CDR3: TGTGCCACCCAAACAGGGAACAATCAGCCCCAGCATTTT.

The V and J genes are TRBV7-2 and TRBJ2-7; 9 bases align to TRBD1. Germline V gene lookup returns CDR1 SGHTA and CDR2 FQGNSA. Unmatched junction bases numbered 5, after V lost 2 bases and J lost 3 bases. The CDR3 runs 15 residues. The CDR3 reads CASSLTTGGNYEQYF. The CDR3 DNA sequence: TGTGCCAGCAGCTTAACGACAGGGGGGAACTACGAGCAGTACTTC.